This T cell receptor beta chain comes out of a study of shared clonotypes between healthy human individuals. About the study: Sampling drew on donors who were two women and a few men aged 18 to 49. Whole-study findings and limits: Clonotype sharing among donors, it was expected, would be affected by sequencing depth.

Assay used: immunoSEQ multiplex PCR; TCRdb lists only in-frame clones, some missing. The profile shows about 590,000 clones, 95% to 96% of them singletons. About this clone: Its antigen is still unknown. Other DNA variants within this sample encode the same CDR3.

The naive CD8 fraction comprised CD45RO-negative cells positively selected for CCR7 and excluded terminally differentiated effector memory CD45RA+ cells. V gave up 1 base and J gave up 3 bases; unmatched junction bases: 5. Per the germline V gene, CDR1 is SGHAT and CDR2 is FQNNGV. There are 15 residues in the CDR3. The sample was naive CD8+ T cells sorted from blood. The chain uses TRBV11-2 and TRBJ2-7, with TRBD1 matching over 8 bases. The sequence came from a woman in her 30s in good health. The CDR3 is CASSLVGQGGYEQYF. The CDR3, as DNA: TGTGCCAGCAGCTTAGTTGGACAGGGCGGCTACGAGCAGTACTTC. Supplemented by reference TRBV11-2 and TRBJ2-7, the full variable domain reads EAGVAQSPRYKIIEKRQSVAFWCNPISGHATLYWYQQILGQGPKLLIQFQNNGVVDDSQLPKDRFSAERLKGVDSTLKIQPAKLEDSAVYLCASSLVGQGGYEQYFGPGTRLTVT.